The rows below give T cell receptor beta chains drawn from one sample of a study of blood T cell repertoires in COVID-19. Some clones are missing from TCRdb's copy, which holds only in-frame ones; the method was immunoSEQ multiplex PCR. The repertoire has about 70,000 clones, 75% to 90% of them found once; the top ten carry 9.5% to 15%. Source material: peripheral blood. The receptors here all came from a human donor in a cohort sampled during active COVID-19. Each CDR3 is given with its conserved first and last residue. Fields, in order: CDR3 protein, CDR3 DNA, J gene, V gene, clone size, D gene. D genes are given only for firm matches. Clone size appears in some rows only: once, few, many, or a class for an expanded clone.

CASSLSTGGEQYF	TGTGCCAGCAGTTTATCAACAGGGGGCGAGCAGTACTTC	TRBJ2-7	TRBV27	few	TRBD1
CASRFTLGLDHEQFF	TGTGCAAGTCGCTTCACCTTAGGACTAGACCATGAGCAGTTCTTC	TRBJ2-1	TRBV12-2	.	.
CASSDPRVGYTF	TGTGCCAGCAGTGACCCCCGGGTGGGCTACACCTTC	TRBJ1-2	TRBV2	.	.
CAQGGLDNSPLHF	TGCGCACAGGGGGGTCTCGATAATTCACCCCTCCACTTT	TRBJ1-6	TRBV10-3	few	TRBD1
CASSQGVASTDTQYF	TGTGCCAGCAGCCAAGGTGTAGCGAGCACAGATACGCAGTATTTT	TRBJ2-3	TRBV4-2	.	.
CASSWRGGHDTQYF	TGTGCCAGCAGTTGGCGGGGGGGCCACGATACGCAGTATTTT	TRBJ2-3	TRBV27	.	TRBD2
CASSPPGQGTQETQYF	TGTGCCAGCTCACCACCGGGACAGGGCACACAAGAGACCCAGTACTTC	TRBJ2-5	TRBV18	.	TRBD1
CASSPRAQAETQYF	TGCGCCAGCAGCCCCAGGGCCCAGGCGGAGACCCAGTACTTC	TRBJ2-5	TRBV5-1	.	.
CASSGSADRASNQPQHF	TGTGCCAGCAGCGGTAGTGCGGACAGGGCTAGCAATCAGCCCCAGCATTTT	TRBJ1-5	TRBV11-2	few	TRBD1
CASSLQGYQETQYF	TGTGCCAGCAGTTTACAGGGGTACCAAGAGACCCAGTACTTC	TRBJ2-5	TRBV7-7	once	TRBD1
CASSLLGTGGEKLFF	TGCGCCAGCAGCCTTCTTGGGACAGGAGGCGAAAAACTGTTTTTT	TRBJ1-4	TRBV4-1	.	TRBD1
CATSREAGRTGGYGYTF	TGTGCCACCAGCAGAGAAGCGGGCAGGACGGGGGGCTATGGCTACACCTTC	TRBJ1-2	TRBV15	.	.
CASSSQQGSSPYEQYF	TGTGCCAGCAGCTCACAACAGGGTTCCTCCCCCTACGAGCAGTACTTC	TRBJ2-7	TRBV4-2	few	.
CASSVETGASYEQYF	TGTGCCAGCAGCGTAGAGACAGGGGCCTCCTACGAGCAGTACTTC	TRBJ2-7	TRBV11-2	.	TRBD1
CASSYGTGDIGEQFF	TGTGCCAGCAGTTATGGGACAGGGGATATCGGTGAGCAGTTCTTC	TRBJ2-1	TRBV6-6	.	TRBD1
CASSSPAGERGYTF	TGTGCCAGCAGTTCCCCGGCAGGGGAACGTGGCTACACCTTC	TRBJ1-2	TRBV6-5	.	.
CASSPNTWTVSGANVLTF	TGTGCCAGCAGCCCGAATACCTGGACAGTTTCTGGGGCCAACGTCCTGACTTTC	TRBJ2-6	TRBV7-2	.	.
CASSTGTANSPLHF	TGTGCCAGCAGCACCGGGACAGCGAATTCACCCCTCCACTTT	TRBJ1-6	TRBV27	.	TRBD1
CASSYREGGAYEQYF	TGTGCCAGCAGTTACCGGGAAGGGGGGGCCTACGAGCAGTACTTC	TRBJ2-7	TRBV6-5	.	.
CASSYERGDYGYTF	TGTGCCAGTAGCTATGAACGGGGGGACTATGGCTACACCTTC	TRBJ1-2	TRBV19	.	.
CAWSVGQGVEKLFF	TGTGCCTGGAGTGTAGGACAGGGGGTTGAAAAACTGTTTTTT	TRBJ1-4	TRBV30	.	TRBD1
CASRTGGVLTEAFF	TGTGCCAGTCGGACAGGGGGCGTCCTTACTGAAGCTTTCTTT	TRBJ1-1	TRBV19	.	TRBD1
CASSDGQAKEKLFF	TGTGCCAGCAGTGATGGACAGGCTAAGGAAAAACTGTTTTTT	TRBJ1-4	TRBV2	.	TRBD1
CSVGQGDYGYTF	TGCAGCGTCGGACAGGGGGACTATGGCTACACCTTC	TRBJ1-2	TRBV29-1	few	TRBD1
CASTWGLKNYGYTF	TGTGCCAGCACCTGGGGCTTAAAGAACTATGGCTACACCTTC	TRBJ1-2	TRBV28	.	.
CASSPRTSGGDTQYF	TGTGCCAGCTCACCGCGGACTAGCGGGGGAGATACGCAGTATTTT	TRBJ2-3	TRBV18	.	TRBD2
CASSLAPRQETQYF	TGTGCCAGCAGCTTAGCACCCCGGCAAGAGACCCAGTACTTC	TRBJ2-5	TRBV7-2	few	.
CASSLLGAQGETQYF	TGCGCCAGCAGCTTATTAGGGGCCCAGGGGGAGACCCAGTACTTC	TRBJ2-5	TRBV5-1	.	.
CASSERIADPSWEQFF	TGTGCCAGCAGCGAGAGAATAGCGGACCCTTCGTGGGAGCAGTTCTTC	TRBJ2-1	TRBV6-4	.	.
CATSRDKGTGFDSPLHF	TGTGCCACCAGCAGAGATAAAGGGACAGGGTTCGATTCACCCCTCCACTTT	TRBJ1-6	TRBV15	.	TRBD1
CASSLQDSFYEQYF	TGTGCCAGCAGTTTACAGGACAGCTTCTACGAGCAGTACTTC	TRBJ2-7	TRBV27	.	.
CASSVYNEQFF	TGTGCCAGCAGTGTATACAATGAGCAGTTCTTC	TRBJ2-1	TRBV2	few	.
CASSQDQGIDEKLFF	TGCGCCAGCAGCCAAGACCAGGGGATAGATGAAAAACTGTTTTTT	TRBJ1-4	TRBV4-1	.	.
CASSILVARYNEQFF	TGTGCCAGCAGTATACTAGTAGCTAGGTACAATGAGCAGTTCTTC	TRBJ2-1	TRBV6-5	.	.
CASTNWGQGNTEAFF	TGTGCCAGTACCAATTGGGGACAGGGGAACACTGAAGCTTTCTTT	TRBJ1-1	TRBV19	.	TRBD1
CASSLGGGREQYF	TGTGCCAGCAGCTTAGGGGGCGGCCGAGAGCAGTACTTC	TRBJ2-7	TRBV7-2	.	.
CASSLTGTSPLHF	TGTGCCAGCAGCTTGACGGGAACCTCACCCCTCCACTTT	TRBJ1-6	TRBV5-5	few	.
CASSEGGGGDGYTF	TGTGCCAGCAGTGAAGGTGGGGGAGGGGACGGCTACACCTTC	TRBJ1-2	TRBV6-1	once	.
CASSFPQGGTKNIQYF	TGTGCCAGCAGTTTTCCGCAGGGTGGGACCAAAAACATTCAGTACTTC	TRBJ2-4	TRBV6-2/TRBV6-3	.	.
CAWSTLLHSNQPQHF	TGTGCCTGGAGTACACTACTACATAGCAATCAGCCCCAGCATTTT	TRBJ1-5	TRBV30	.	.
CASSQETGYGYTF	TGTGCCAGCAGCCAAGAAACCGGCTATGGCTACACCTTC	TRBJ1-2	TRBV3-1/TRBV3-2	few	.
CASSARQGAEAFF	TGTGCCAGCAGTGCCCGACAGGGGGCTGAAGCTTTCTTT	TRBJ1-1	TRBV28	.	TRBD1
CASSYVTGGYTF	TGTGCCAGCAGTTACGTAACAGGCGGCTACACCTTC	TRBJ1-2	TRBV6-2/TRBV6-3	.	.
CASSSDRYNYGYTF	TGTGCCAGCAGCTCGGACAGGTATAACTATGGCTACACCTTC	TRBJ1-2	TRBV2	.	TRBD1
CASSWTGGRGEQYF	TGTGCCAGCAGTTGGACAGGGGGTCGAGGCGAGCAGTACTTC	TRBJ2-7	TRBV28	.	TRBD1
CASSKVCRANYGYTF	TGTGCCAGCAGCAAAGTATGCAGGGCTAACTATGGCTACACCTTC	TRBJ1-2	TRBV21-1	.	.
CASSLSQGVPTDTQYF	TGTGCCAGCAGTTTATCACAGGGGGTCCCCACAGATACGCAGTATTTT	TRBJ2-3	TRBV27	.	TRBD1
CASSLALAGTGELFF	TGTGCCAGCAGCTTGGCCCTAGCGGGGACCGGGGAGCTGTTTTTT	TRBJ2-2	TRBV5-4	.	TRBD2
CASQADSTDTQYF	TGTGCCAGCCAGGCAGATAGCACAGATACGCAGTATTTT	TRBJ2-3	TRBV21-1	.	.
CASSIGQGSNQPQHF	TGTGCCAGTAGTATAGGACAGGGAAGCAATCAGCCCCAGCATTTT	TRBJ1-5	TRBV19	.	TRBD1
CATRRSGAGELFF	TGTGCCACCAGACGGTCGGGGGCCGGGGAGCTGTTTTTT	TRBJ2-2	TRBV15	.	.
CAWIDRGRYGYTF	TGTGCCTGGATAGACAGGGGGCGCTATGGCTACACCTTC	TRBJ1-2	TRBV30	.	TRBD1
CAWSGDFSNQPQHF	TGTGCCTGGAGTGGGGACTTTAGCAATCAGCCCCAGCATTTT	TRBJ1-5	TRBV30	.	.
CASSLAGHEQYF	TGTGCCAGCAGCTTAGCGGGGCACGAGCAGTACTTC	TRBJ2-7	TRBV7-6	.	.
CSVHGQANYEQYF	TGCAGCGTCCACGGACAGGCCAACTACGAGCAGTACTTC	TRBJ2-7	TRBV29-1	.	TRBD1